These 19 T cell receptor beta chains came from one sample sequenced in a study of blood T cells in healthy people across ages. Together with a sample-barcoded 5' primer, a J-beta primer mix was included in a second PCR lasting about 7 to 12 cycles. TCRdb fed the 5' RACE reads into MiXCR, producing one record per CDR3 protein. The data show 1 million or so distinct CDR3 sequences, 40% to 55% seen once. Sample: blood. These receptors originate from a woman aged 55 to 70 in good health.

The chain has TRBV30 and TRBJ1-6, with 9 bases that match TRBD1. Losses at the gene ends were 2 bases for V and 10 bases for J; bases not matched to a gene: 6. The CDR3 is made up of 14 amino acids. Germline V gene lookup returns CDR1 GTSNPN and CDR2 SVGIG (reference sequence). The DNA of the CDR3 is TGTGCCTGGAGTCTCCGGGACAGGGACTCACCCCTCCACTTT. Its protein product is CAWSLRDRDSPLHF.

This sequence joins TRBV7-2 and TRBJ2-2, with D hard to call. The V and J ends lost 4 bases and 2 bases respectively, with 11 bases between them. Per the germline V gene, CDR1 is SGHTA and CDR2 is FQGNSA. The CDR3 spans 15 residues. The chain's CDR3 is CASSSRRLNTGELFF. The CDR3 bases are TGTGCCAGCAGCTCCAGGCGTTTAAACACCGGGGAGCTGTTTTTT.

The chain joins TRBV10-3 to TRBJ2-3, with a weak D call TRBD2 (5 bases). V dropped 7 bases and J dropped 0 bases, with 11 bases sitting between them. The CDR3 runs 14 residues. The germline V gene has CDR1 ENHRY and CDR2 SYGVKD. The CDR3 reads CAINGLPSTDTQYF. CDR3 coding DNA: TGTGCCATCAACGGACTTCCTAGCACAGATACGCAGTATTTT.

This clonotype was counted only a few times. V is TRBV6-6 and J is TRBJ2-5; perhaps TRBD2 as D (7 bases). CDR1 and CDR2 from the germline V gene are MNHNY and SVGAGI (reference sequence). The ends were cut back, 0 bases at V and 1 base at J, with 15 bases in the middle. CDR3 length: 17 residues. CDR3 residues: CASSYSVGGAVQETQYF. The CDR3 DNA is TGTGCCAGCAGTTACTCGGTGGGGGGGGCCGTCCAAGAGACCCAGTACTTC.

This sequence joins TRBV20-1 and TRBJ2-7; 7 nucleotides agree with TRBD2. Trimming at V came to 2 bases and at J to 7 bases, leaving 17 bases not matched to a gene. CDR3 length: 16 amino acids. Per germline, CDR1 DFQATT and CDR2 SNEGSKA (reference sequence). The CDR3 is CSARPMGGVGYNEQYF. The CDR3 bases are TGCAGTGCTAGACCCATGGGGGGGGTAGGCTACAATGAGCAGTACTTC.

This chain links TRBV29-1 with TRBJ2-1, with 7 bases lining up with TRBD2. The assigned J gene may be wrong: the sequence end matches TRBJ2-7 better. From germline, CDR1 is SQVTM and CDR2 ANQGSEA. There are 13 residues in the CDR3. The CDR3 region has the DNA TGCAGCGTTGCCAGCGGGGTAAACAATGAGCAGTACTTC. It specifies CSVASGVNNEQYF.

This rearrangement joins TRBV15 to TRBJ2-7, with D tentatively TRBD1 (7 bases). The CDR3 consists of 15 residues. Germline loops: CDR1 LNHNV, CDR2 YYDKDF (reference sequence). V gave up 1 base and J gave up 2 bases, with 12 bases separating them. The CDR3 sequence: CATSRARGVAYEQYF. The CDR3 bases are TGTGCCACCAGCAGAGCCAGGGGGGTCGCCTACGAGCAGTACTTC.

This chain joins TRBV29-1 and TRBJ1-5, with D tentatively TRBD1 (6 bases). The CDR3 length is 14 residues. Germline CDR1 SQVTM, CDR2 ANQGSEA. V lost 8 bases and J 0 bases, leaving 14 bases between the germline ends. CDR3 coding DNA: TGCAGCACAAGGGGGGGCGGTAGCAATCAGCCCCAGCATTTT. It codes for CSTRGGGSNQPQHF.

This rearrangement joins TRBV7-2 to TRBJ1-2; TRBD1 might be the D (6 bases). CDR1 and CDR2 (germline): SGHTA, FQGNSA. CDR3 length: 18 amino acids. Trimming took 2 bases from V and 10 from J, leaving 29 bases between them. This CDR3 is CASSLISGGAGTQAAYTF. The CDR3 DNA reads TGTGCCAGCAGCTTAATCTCCGGGGGGGCGGGGACGCAGGCGGCCTACACCTTC. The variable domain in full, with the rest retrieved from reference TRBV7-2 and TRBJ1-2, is GAGVSQSPSNKVTEKGKDVELRCDPISGHTALYWYRQSLGQGLEFLIYFQGNSAPDKSGLPSDRFSAERTGGSVSTLTIQRTQQEDSAVYLCASSLISGGAGTQAAYTFGSGTRLTVV.

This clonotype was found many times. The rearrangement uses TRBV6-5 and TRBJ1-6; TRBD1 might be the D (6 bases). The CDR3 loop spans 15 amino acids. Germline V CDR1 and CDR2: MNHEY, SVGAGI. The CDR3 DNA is TGTAGCGCACACCTGGACAGATCAAATAATTCACCCCTCCACTTT. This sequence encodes CSAHLDRSNNSPLHF.

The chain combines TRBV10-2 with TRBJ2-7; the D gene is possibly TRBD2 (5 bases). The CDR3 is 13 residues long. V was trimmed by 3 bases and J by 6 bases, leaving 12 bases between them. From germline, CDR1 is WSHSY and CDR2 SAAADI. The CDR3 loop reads CASSEGLEGEQYF. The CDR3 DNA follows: TGCGCCAGCAGTGAAGGCTTAGAGGGCGAGCAGTACTTC.

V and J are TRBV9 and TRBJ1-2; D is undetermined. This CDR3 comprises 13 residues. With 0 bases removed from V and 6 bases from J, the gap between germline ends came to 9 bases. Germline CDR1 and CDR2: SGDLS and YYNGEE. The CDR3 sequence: CASSVGLLDGYTF. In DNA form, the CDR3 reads TGTGCCAGCAGCGTAGGCCTACTGGATGGCTACACCTTC.

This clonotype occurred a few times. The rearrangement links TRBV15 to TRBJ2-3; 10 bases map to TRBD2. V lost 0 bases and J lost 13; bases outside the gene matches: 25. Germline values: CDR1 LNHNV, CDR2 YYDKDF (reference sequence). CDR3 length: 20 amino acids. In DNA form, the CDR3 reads TGTGCCACCAGCAGAGATCTGGGTACGAGACTAGCGGGCCCTCCCCCACCGAAGTATTTT. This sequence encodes CATSRDLGTRLAGPPPPKYF.

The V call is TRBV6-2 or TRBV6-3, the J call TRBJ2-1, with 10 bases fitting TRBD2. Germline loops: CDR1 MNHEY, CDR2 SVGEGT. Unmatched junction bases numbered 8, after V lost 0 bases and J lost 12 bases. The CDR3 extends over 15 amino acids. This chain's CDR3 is CASSYSSGRAFSQFF. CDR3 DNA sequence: TGTGCCAGCAGTTACTCGAGCGGGAGGGCCTTTTCGCAGTTCTTC.

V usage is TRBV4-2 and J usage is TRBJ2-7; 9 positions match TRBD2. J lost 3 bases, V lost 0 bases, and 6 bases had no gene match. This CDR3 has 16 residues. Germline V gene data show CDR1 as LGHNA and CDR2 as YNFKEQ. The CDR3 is CASSQDLAGGFYEQYF. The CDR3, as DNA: TGTGCCAGCAGCCAAGATCTTGCGGGAGGGTTCTACGAGCAGTACTTC.

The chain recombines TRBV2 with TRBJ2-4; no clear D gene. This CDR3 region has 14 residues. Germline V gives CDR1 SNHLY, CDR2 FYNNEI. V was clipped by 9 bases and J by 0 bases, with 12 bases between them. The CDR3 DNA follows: TGTGCCAGTACTGGAGCCTTAGCCAAAAACATTCAGTACTTC. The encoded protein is CASTGALAKNIQYF. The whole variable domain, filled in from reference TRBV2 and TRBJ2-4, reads EPEVTQTPSHQVTQMGQEVILRCVPISNHLYFYWYRQILGQKVEFLVSFYNNEISEKSEIFDDQFSVERPDGSNFTLKIRSTKLEDSAMYFCASTGALAKNIQYFGAGTRLSVL.

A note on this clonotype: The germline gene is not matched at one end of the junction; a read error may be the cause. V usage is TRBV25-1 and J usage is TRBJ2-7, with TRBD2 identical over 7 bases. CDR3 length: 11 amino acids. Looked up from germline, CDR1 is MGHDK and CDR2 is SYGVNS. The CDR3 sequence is CASREAGERYF. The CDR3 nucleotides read TGTGCCAGCAGGGAGGCGGGGGAGCGGTACTTC.

The CDR3 bases are TGCAGTGCTAGTGTCTTGGGGGGGAGCTCCTACAATGAGCAGTTCTTC. This translates into CSASVLGGSSYNEQFF. The chain couples TRBV20-1 to TRBJ2-1, with 7 bases matching TRBD2. Germline CDR1 and CDR2: DFQATT and SNEGSKA (reference sequence). Germline trimming cut 3 bases from V and 0 bases from J; bases unmatched to any gene: 8. The CDR3 extends over 16 amino acids.

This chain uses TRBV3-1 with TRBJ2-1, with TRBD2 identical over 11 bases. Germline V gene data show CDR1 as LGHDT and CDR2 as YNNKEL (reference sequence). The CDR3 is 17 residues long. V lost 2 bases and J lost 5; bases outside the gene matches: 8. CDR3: CASSQPSSGRFNNEQFF. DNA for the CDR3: TGTGCCAGCAGCCAACCTTCTAGCGGGAGGTTTAACAATGAGCAGTTCTTC.